The rows below give T cell receptor beta chains drawn from one sample of a study of cytomegalovirus exposure and HLA in healthy donors. Only in-frame clones appear in the TCRdb table, and some are missing; sequencing was by immunoSEQ multiplex PCR. Of 150,000 to 200,000 clones listed, 60% to 80% are singletons. The sample consisted of PBMCs. Receptors were obtained from a woman in her thirties in good health and CMV-seronegative. Each CDR3 is given with its conserved first and last residue. D genes are given only for firm matches. Size is stated for part of the rows, as once, few or many counts, or as a class when the clone is expanded.

cdr3_aa,cdr3_nt,clone_size,j_call,v_call,d_call
CASSWRVTGELFF,TGTGCCAGCAGCTGGAGGGTTACCGGGGAGCTGTTTTTT,.,TRBJ2-2,TRBV5-6,.
CASSFIQNTEAFF,TGTGCCAGCAGCTTCATCCAGAACACTGAAGCTTTCTTT,.,TRBJ1-1,TRBV7-3,.
CASSVFEKLFF,TGTGCCAGCTCCGTTTTTGAAAAACTGTTTTTT,.,TRBJ1-4,TRBV28,.
CSFLAGAETQYF,TGCAGCTTCTTAGCGGGGGCAGAGACCCAGTACTTC,.,TRBJ2-5,TRBV29-1,TRBD2
CASSSRLHREDLFDQPQHF,TGTGCCAGCAGCTCCAGGCTGCACAGGGAAGACCTATTCGATCAGCCCCAGCATTTT,.,TRBJ1-5,TRBV7-9,.
CASTLAGWTGELFF,TGTGCCAGTACTCTAGCGGGGTGGACCGGGGAGCTGTTTTTT,.,TRBJ2-2,TRBV19,TRBD2
CASSPDRGNGYTF,TGTGCCAGCAGCCCCGACAGGGGAAATGGCTACACCTTC,.,TRBJ1-2,TRBV7-6,TRBD1
CASSPDSYSYEQYF,TGTGCCAGCAGCCCGGACAGCTACTCCTACGAGCAGTACTTC,.,TRBJ2-7,TRBV9,.
CASSVAGTANSPLHF,TGTGCCAGCAGCGTAGCCGGGACAGCGAATTCACCCCTCCACTTT,.,TRBJ1-6,TRBV9,TRBD1
CASSQDRYSNQPQHF,TGCGCCAGCAGCCAGGACAGATATAGCAATCAGCCCCAGCATTTT,.,TRBJ1-5,TRBV4-1,.
CSAGGGGQPQHF,TGCAGCGCCGGCGGTGGCGGACAGCCCCAGCATTTT,few,TRBJ1-5,TRBV29-1,.
CASSPRAGDGYTF,TGTGCCAGCTCACCACGGGCAGGGGATGGCTACACCTTC,.,TRBJ1-2,TRBV18,.
CASSSGSDTQYF,TGTGCTAGCAGCTCGGGATCGGATACGCAGTATTTT,.,TRBJ2-3,TRBV7-7,.
CASSYDGTGYQGYTF,TGTGCCAGCAGTTACGACGGGACAGGGTATCAGGGCTACACCTTC,.,TRBJ1-2,TRBV6-6,TRBD1
CASSEERNYGYTF,TGTGCCAGCTCTGAAGAGAGAAACTATGGCTACACCTTC,once,TRBJ1-2,TRBV18,.
CASSGQGAGTEAFF,TGTGCCAGCAGCGGACAGGGGGCGGGCACTGAAGCTTTCTTT,.,TRBJ1-1,TRBV9,TRBD1
CASSLKGAGPSSYEQYF,TGTGCCAGCTCACTAAAGGGGGCAGGACCGAGCTCCTACGAGCAGTACTTC,.,TRBJ2-7,TRBV18,TRBD1
CASRPLAGYQETQYF,TGTGCCAGCAGACCGCTAGCGGGGTACCAAGAGACCCAGTACTTC,.,TRBJ2-5,TRBV11-2,TRBD2
CASSLTSGGDQETQYF,TGTGCCAGCAGCTTAACTAGCGGGGGGGACCAAGAGACCCAGTACTTC,.,TRBJ2-5,TRBV7-9,TRBD2
CASSLATGAQETQYF,TGTGCCAGCAGCTTGGCTACAGGGGCCCAAGAGACCCAGTACTTC,.,TRBJ2-5,TRBV5-4,TRBD1
CASSDTTGTYEQYF,TGTGCCAGCAGTGACACGACAGGGACCTACGAGCAGTACTTC,.,TRBJ2-7,TRBV2,TRBD1
CASMRDRNEQYF,TGTGCCAGCATGCGGGACAGGAACGAGCAGTACTTC,few,TRBJ2-7,TRBV2,TRBD1
CASRSQGVNIQYF,TGTGCCAGTAGGTCCCAGGGGGTAAACATTCAGTACTTC,.,TRBJ2-4,TRBV28,TRBD1
CASSFDQGREETQYF,TGTGCCAGCAGCTTCGATCAGGGGCGGGAAGAGACCCAGTACTTC,.,TRBJ2-5,TRBV7-6,.
CASSLGQYRNQPQHF,TGTGCCAGCAGCTTGGGACAGTATCGCAATCAGCCCCAGCATTTT,few,TRBJ1-5,TRBV5-8,.
CAISESRGKSYNEQFF,TGTGCCATCAGTGAGTCGCGGGGCAAGTCCTACAATGAGCAGTTCTTC,.,TRBJ2-1,TRBV10-3,.
CASSLQGNTEAFF,TGTGCCAGCAGCTTACAGGGGAACACTGAAGCTTTCTTT,.,TRBJ1-1,TRBV7-6,.
CASTPGTSGGGTQYF,TGTGCCAGCACTCCCGGGACTAGCGGGGGGGGTACGCAGTATTTT,.,TRBJ2-3,TRBV6-6,TRBD2
CASSRDRMNTEAFF,TGTGCCAGCTCACGGGACAGAATGAACACTGAAGCTTTCTTT,.,TRBJ1-1,TRBV18,TRBD1
CASADRGQVGELFF,TGTGCCAGCGCAGACAGGGGGCAGGTCGGGGAGCTGTTTTTT,once,TRBJ2-2,TRBV6-1,TRBD1
CASRRAPEAYEQYF,TGTGCCAGCAGGAGGGCCCCGGAGGCGTACGAGCAGTACTTC,.,TRBJ2-7,TRBV6-1,.
CASSPGTGKAFF,TGTGCCAGCAGTCCCGGGACAGGAAAAGCTTTCTTT,few,TRBJ1-1,TRBV6-6,TRBD1
CASRPGSGTGSGYTF,TGTGCCAGCAGGCCCGGGTCCGGGACAGGGTCGGGCTACACCTTC,.,TRBJ1-2,TRBV2,TRBD1
CASSPLTGNTEAFF,TGTGCCAGCTCACCATTGACAGGGAACACTGAAGCTTTCTTT,.,TRBJ1-1,TRBV18,.
CASLESYNSPLHF,TGTGCCAGCCTGGAGTCCTATAATTCACCCCTCCACTTT,once,TRBJ1-6,TRBV6-1,.
CASSPFGGNTGELFF,TGTGCCAGCAGCCCTTTCGGGGGGAACACCGGGGAGCTGTTTTTT,.,TRBJ2-2,TRBV7-3,.
CASSPGTGANGLTF,TGTGCTAGCAGCCCCGGGACAGGGGCCAACGGCCTGACTTTC,few,TRBJ2-6,TRBV7-7,TRBD1
CASSYATGPTEAFF,TGTGCCAGCAGCTACGCGACAGGGCCCACTGAAGCTTTCTTT,.,TRBJ1-1,TRBV5-7,TRBD1
CASSPGTGLSGNTIYF,TGTGCCAGCAGTCCAGGGACAGGTCTCTCTGGAAACACCATATATTTT,.,TRBJ1-3,TRBV7-7,TRBD1
CASSQAKPGQGAYGYTF,TGCGCCAGCAGCCAAGCCAAACCGGGACAGGGGGCCTATGGCTACACCTTC,few,TRBJ1-2,TRBV4-1,TRBD1
CTSSHRDRGRRGYTF,TGCACCAGCAGCCACCGGGACAGGGGAAGACGAGGCTACACCTTC,.,TRBJ1-2,TRBV1,.
CASSSFVRQAEAFF,TGTGCCAGCTCATCTTTTGTTAGACAGGCCGAAGCTTTCTTT,.,TRBJ1-1,TRBV18,.
CASISSGGFEKLFF,TGTGCCAGCATTTCCAGTGGAGGATTCGAAAAACTGTTTTTT,.,TRBJ1-4,TRBV6-1,.
CASQIETGPYEQYF,TGTGCCAGCCAGATTGAGACAGGGCCCTACGAGCAGTACTTC,.,TRBJ2-7,TRBV2,TRBD1
CASSQAPAGGNTGELFF,TGCGCCAGCAGCCAAGCTCCAGCGGGGGGGAACACCGGGGAGCTGTTTTTT,once,TRBJ2-2,TRBV4-1,TRBD2
CASRSLSSTDTQYF,TGTGCCAGCAGGAGTCTATCCTCCACAGATACGCAGTATTTT,.,TRBJ2-3,TRBV9,.
CASSLVVAKETQYF,TGTGCCAGCAGCTTAGTGGTAGCTAAAGAGACCCAGTACTTC,.,TRBJ2-5,TRBV11-2,.
CAISESEGIYGYTF,TGTGCCATCAGTGAGTCGGAGGGAATATACGGCTACACCTTC,.,TRBJ1-2,TRBV10-3,.
CASSPSGGKGANVLTF,TGTGCCAGCAGCCCTAGCGGGGGAAAAGGGGCCAACGTCCTGACTTTC,.,TRBJ2-6,TRBV4-2,TRBD2
CAWNVGGGSVEQYF,TGTGCCTGGAACGTCGGGGGGGGATCCGTGGAGCAGTACTTC,.,TRBJ2-7,TRBV30,TRBD2
CAWNKPDRATEAFF,TGTGCCTGGAACAAACCAGACAGGGCCACTGAAGCTTTCTTT,once,TRBJ1-1,TRBV30,TRBD1
CASREGIENGYTF,TGTGCCTCCCGGGAAGGGATCGAGAATGGCTACACCTTC,.,TRBJ1-2,TRBV10-3,.
CASSLRRTGVSGNQPQHF,TGTGCCAGCAGCTTACGCCGGACAGGGGTTAGCGGCAATCAGCCCCAGCATTTT,.,TRBJ1-5,TRBV5-6,TRBD1
CASSLESGYTEAFF,TGTGCCAGCAGCTTAGAGTCAGGGTACACTGAAGCTTTCTTT,.,TRBJ1-1,TRBV13,.
CAWSGSVIAKNIQYF,TGTGCCTGGAGTGGGAGCGTAATAGCCAAAAACATTCAGTACTTC,.,TRBJ2-4,TRBV30,.
CASSLELAGATGELFF,TGCGCCAGCAGCTTGGAGCTAGCGGGTGCCACCGGGGAGCTGTTTTTT,.,TRBJ2-2,TRBV5-1,TRBD2
CASSLFGGPYEQYF,TGTGCCAGCAGTTTGTTCGGAGGTCCCTACGAGCAGTACTTC,few,TRBJ2-7,TRBV27,.
CAWSVMGQGTEQFF,TGTGCCTGGAGTGTAATGGGACAGGGGACGGAACAGTTCTTC,.,TRBJ2-1,TRBV30,TRBD1
CASSEEGGKPQHF,TGTGCCAGCAGTGAGGAGGGAGGGAAGCCCCAGCATTTT,few,TRBJ1-5,TRBV6-1,.
CASNPPPTGAGANVLTF,TGTGCCAGCAACCCTCCCCCCACAGGGGCTGGGGCCAACGTCCTGACTTTC,.,TRBJ2-6,TRBV2,TRBD1